This section outlines one T cell receptor (beta chain) sequence together with its context. The sample belongs to a study of blood T cell repertoires in COVID-19. Whole-study context: T cells, B-cell-depleted T cells, or PBMCs provided the cDNA or gDNA that served as material.

The method was immunoSEQ multiplex PCR; TCRdb's version includes in-frame clones alone and lacks a portion of them. The sample carries 200,000 to 300,000 clones, roughly 80% recorded once. The sequenced material came from peripheral blood. The receptor was isolated from a woman aged 55-75 years with active or convalescent COVID-19.

CDR3 loop: CASGTGETGELFF. CDR3 DNA: TGTGCCTCAGGGACAGGGGAGACCGGGGAGCTGTTTTTT. V and J are TRBV27 and TRBJ2-2; 10 nucleotides line up with TRBD1. Trimming at V came to 11 bases and at J to 5 bases, leaving 5 bases not matched to a gene. CDR1 is MNHEY, CDR2 SMNVEV, per germline (reference sequence). The CDR3 has 13 amino acids.